The following is a T cell receptor (beta chain) sequence with its context. Investigators isolated RNA and reverse transcribed it into cDNA to act as the sequencing template. Generated by immunoSEQ multiplex PCR, the TCRdb table keeps only in-frame clones and is missing some. This table holds about 250,000 clones, 60% found once. V gave up 4 bases and J gave up 4 bases, with 16 bases separating them. The germline CDR1 and CDR2 sequences are SQVTM and ANQGSEA. The CDR3 is made up of 14 amino acids. The record originates from a study of CD8+ T cells in alopecia areata. Treatment of the sample: oral pan-JAK inhibitor, 5-10 mg twice daily.

Here the sequenced sample was CD4+ T cells sorted from blood, taken around week 54, from a patient treated with tofacitinib. The sequence came from a human donor with alopecia areata. J is TRBJ1-2 and V is TRBV29-1; the D is unclear. For the CDR3, the DNA is TGCAGCGTTGGACGGAAGCGGACTACCTATGGCTACACCTTC. Its protein is CSVGRKRTTYGYTF.